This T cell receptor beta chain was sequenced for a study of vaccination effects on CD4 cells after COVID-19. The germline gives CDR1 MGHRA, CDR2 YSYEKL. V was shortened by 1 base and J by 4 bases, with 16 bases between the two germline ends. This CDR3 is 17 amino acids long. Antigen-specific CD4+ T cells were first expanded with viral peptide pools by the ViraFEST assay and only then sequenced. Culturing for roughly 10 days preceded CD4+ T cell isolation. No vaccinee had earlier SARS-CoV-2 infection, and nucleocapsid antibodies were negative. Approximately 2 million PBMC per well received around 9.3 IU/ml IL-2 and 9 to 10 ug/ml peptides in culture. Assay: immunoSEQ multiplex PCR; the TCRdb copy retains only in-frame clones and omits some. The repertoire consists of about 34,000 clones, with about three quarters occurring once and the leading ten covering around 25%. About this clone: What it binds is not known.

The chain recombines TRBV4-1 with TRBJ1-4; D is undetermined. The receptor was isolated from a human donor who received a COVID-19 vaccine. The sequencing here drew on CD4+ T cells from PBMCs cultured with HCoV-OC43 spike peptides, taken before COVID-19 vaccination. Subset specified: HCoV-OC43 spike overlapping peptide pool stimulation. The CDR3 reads CASSQGEPTRVNEKLFF. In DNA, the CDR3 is TGCGCCAGCAGCCAAGGGGAACCGACAAGAGTTAATGAAAAACTGTTTTTT.